A few counts support the clone carrying this TCR beta chain. The entry originates in a study of CD8 T cells in Susac syndrome. After extraction with the RNeasy kit, about 0.5 to 1 ug of the RNA was reverse transcribed using random hexamers. One entry per CDR3 protein, called by TCRdb with MiXCR from the immunoSEQ multiplex PCR reads. The data contain 160,000 or so distinct CDR3 sequences, approximately 94% of them singletons. Blood CD8+ and CD4+ T cells underwent high-throughput TCR beta sequencing. While CD8+ and CD4+ T cells were isolated negatively, TEMRA cells were enriched by FACS. Trimming pared 0 bases from V and 2 bases from J, leaving 8 bases between. This CDR3 comprises 14 residues. Germline CDR1 reads SGHRS; CDR2 reads YFSETQ.

The specimen was CD4+ T cells from PBMCs. The chain employs TRBV5-1 and TRBJ1-2; perhaps TRBD1 as D (5 bases). The TCR originated in a human donor with multiple sclerosis. CDR3 region: CASSLDGANYGYTF. DNA for the CDR3: TGCGCCAGCAGCTTGGACGGGGCCAACTATGGCTACACCTTC.